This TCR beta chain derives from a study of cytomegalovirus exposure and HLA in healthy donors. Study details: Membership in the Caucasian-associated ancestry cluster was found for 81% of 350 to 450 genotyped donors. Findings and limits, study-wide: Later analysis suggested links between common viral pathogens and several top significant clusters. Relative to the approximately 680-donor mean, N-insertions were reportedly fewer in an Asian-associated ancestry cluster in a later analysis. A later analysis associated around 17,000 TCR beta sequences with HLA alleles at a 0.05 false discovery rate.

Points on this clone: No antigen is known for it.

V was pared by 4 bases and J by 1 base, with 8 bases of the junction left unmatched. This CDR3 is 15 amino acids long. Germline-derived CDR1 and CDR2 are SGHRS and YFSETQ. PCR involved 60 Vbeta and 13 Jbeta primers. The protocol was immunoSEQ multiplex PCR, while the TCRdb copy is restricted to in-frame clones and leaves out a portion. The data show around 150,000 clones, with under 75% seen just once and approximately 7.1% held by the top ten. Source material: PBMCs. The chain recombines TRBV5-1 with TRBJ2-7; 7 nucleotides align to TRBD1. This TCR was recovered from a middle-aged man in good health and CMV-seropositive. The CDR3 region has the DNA TGCGCCAGCAGCAACCCGACAGGGCGATCCTACGAGCAGTACTTC. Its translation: CASSNPTGRSYEQYF.